A selection of T cell receptor beta chains follows, all from one sample in a study of T cell repertoires in cytomegalovirus infection. Via MiXCR, TCRdb re-called the reads, giving one row per CDR3 protein. Of approximately 590,000 distinct CDR3 sequences in the sample, approximately 40% were seen once. Their target antigens are unknown. Sequencing used cultured PBMCs, obtained from culture after CMV antigen stimulation. The receptors were gathered from a human donor in good health (CMV status not recorded). Some clones in this sample may be carry-over from other donors' samples. Both conserved end residues are part of each CDR3. Fields, in order: V gene, J gene, D gene, clone size, CDR3 protein, CDR3 DNA. A D gene is named only where the DNA matches it firmly. The size of a clone is reported for some rows only, either as once, few or many, or as a class for expanded clones.

V gene: TRBV6-2/TRBV6-3
J gene: TRBJ1-4
D gene: -
clone size: -
CDR3 protein: CASRSRGRTNEKLFF
CDR3 DNA: TGTGCCAGCAGATCGCGAGGGCGGACTAATGAAAAACTGTTTTTT

V gene: TRBV7-2
J gene: TRBJ2-5
D gene: TRBD2
clone size: many
CDR3 protein: CASSTGGGGETQYF
CDR3 DNA: TGTGCCAGCAGCACTGGGGGGGGGGGGGAGACCCAGTACTTC

V gene: TRBV7-2
J gene: TRBJ2-1
D gene: -
clone size: -
CDR3 protein: CASSLVGSAEQFF
CDR3 DNA: TGTGCCAGCAGCTTAGTTGGTAGTGCTGAGCAGTTCTTC

V gene: TRBV11-2
J gene: TRBJ2-1
D gene: TRBD2
clone size: -
CDR3 protein: CASSLTGGVDNEQFF
CDR3 DNA: TGTGCCAGCAGCTTGACGGGAGGTGTTGACAATGAGCAGTTCTTC

V gene: TRBV7-2
J gene: TRBJ2-3
D gene: -
clone size: few
CDR3 protein: CASSLAEFGVNSWVGDTQYF
CDR3 DNA: TGTGCCAGCAGCTTGGCGGAATTTGGGGTGAATAGCTGGGTGGGAGATACGCAGTATTTT

V gene: TRBV28
J gene: TRBJ1-3
D gene: -
clone size: -
CDR3 protein: CASSLTRGGGNTIYF
CDR3 DNA: TGTGCCAGCAGTTTAACGAGGGGAGGAGGAAACACCATATATTTT

V gene: TRBV18
J gene: TRBJ2-3
D gene: TRBD1
clone size: -
CDR3 protein: CASSPPARDRGSAQYF
CDR3 DNA: TGTGCCAGCTCACCACCTGCGAGGGACAGGGGATCGGCGCAGTATTTT

V gene: TRBV6-1
J gene: TRBJ1-3
D gene: -
clone size: few
CDR3 protein: CASSERSSGNTIYF
CDR3 DNA: TGTGCCAGCAGTGAAAGGAGCTCTGGAAACACCATATATTTT

V gene: TRBV7-8
J gene: TRBJ2-1
D gene: TRBD1
clone size: -
CDR3 protein: CASSLDRVLSEQFF
CDR3 DNA: TGTGCCAGCAGCTTGGACAGGGTTCTCTCTGAGCAGTTCTTC

V gene: TRBV7-2
J gene: TRBJ1-3
D gene: -
clone size: many
CDR3 protein: CASSHIPRTAYYGNTIYF
CDR3 DNA: TGTGCCAGCAGCCACATACCCCGGACAGCTTACTATGGAAACACCATATATTTT

V gene: TRBV7-9
J gene: TRBJ2-5
D gene: -
clone size: few
CDR3 protein: CASSQGPGTETQYF
CDR3 DNA: TGTGCCAGCAGCCAAGGACCAGGCACAGAGACCCAGTACTTC

V gene: TRBV7-2
J gene: TRBJ2-5
D gene: -
clone size: -
CDR3 protein: CASSLAGGGFWETQYF
CDR3 DNA: TGTGCCAGCAGCTTAGCGGGAGGGGGGTTCTGGGAGACCCAGTACTTC

V gene: TRBV4-1
J gene: TRBJ2-2
D gene: -
clone size: few
CDR3 protein: CASSQWGPGELFF
CDR3 DNA: TGCGCCAGCAGCCAATGGGGTCCCGGGGAGCTGTTTTTT

V gene: TRBV10-3
J gene: TRBJ2-1
D gene: -
clone size: -
CDR3 protein: CAISSLADSYNEQFF
CDR3 DNA: TGTGCCATCAGTAGTCTGGCTGACTCCTACAATGAGCAGTTCTTC

V gene: TRBV6-1
J gene: TRBJ1-6
D gene: -
clone size: few
CDR3 protein: CASSEFRGGSYNSPLHF
CDR3 DNA: TGTGCCAGCAGTGAATTTAGAGGGGGCTCCTATAATTCACCCCTCCACTTT

V gene: TRBV3-1
J gene: TRBJ2-7
D gene: -
clone size: -
CDR3 protein: CASSSSGWGRSYEQYF
CDR3 DNA: TGTGCCAGCAGCTCCTCAGGGTGGGGACGCTCCTACGAGCAGTACTTC

V gene: TRBV10-3
J gene: TRBJ2-3
D gene: -
clone size: few
CDR3 protein: CAISPDWGDTQYF
CDR3 DNA: TGTGCCATCAGTCCGGACTGGGGAGATACGCAGTATTTT

V gene: TRBV2
J gene: TRBJ2-1
D gene: TRBD2
clone size: -
CDR3 protein: CASTKTGTSGSEQFF
CDR3 DNA: TGTGCCAGCACTAAAACCGGGACTAGCGGCAGTGAGCAGTTCTTC

V gene: TRBV5-1
J gene: TRBJ2-7
D gene: TRBD1
clone size: -
CDR3 protein: CASSPQGVAIYEQYF
CDR3 DNA: TGCGCCAGCAGTCCCCAGGGGGTCGCTATCTACGAGCAGTACTTC

V gene: TRBV7-6
J gene: TRBJ2-5
D gene: -
clone size: few
CDR3 protein: CASSLGGHWAGETQYF
CDR3 DNA: TGTGCCAGCAGCTTAGGAGGTCACTGGGCCGGGGAGACCCAGTACTTC

V gene: TRBV20-1
J gene: TRBJ1-2
D gene: -
clone size: -
CDR3 protein: CSASSRQGFYGYTF
CDR3 DNA: TGCAGTGCTAGTTCTCGCCAGGGATTCTATGGCTACACCTTC

V gene: TRBV7-2
J gene: TRBJ1-2
D gene: -
clone size: few
CDR3 protein: CASSISGLGGGYTF
CDR3 DNA: TGTGCCAGCAGCATCTCCGGGCTCGGGGGGGGCTACACCTTC

V gene: TRBV5-6
J gene: TRBJ2-5
D gene: -
clone size: -
CDR3 protein: CASGSGETQYF
CDR3 DNA: TGTGCCAGCGGCTCCGGTGAGACCCAGTACTTC

V gene: TRBV6-5
J gene: TRBJ2-2
D gene: -
clone size: -
CDR3 protein: CAGRDSGTGELFF
CDR3 DNA: TGTGCCGGCCGGGACTCAGGCACCGGGGAGCTGTTTTTT

V gene: TRBV11-2
J gene: TRBJ2-3
D gene: -
clone size: few
CDR3 protein: CASSSYGGTDTQYF
CDR3 DNA: TGTGCCAGCAGCTCATACGGGGGAACAGATACGCAGTATTTT

V gene: TRBV7-8
J gene: TRBJ2-7
D gene: -
clone size: -
CDR3 protein: CASSPIRGRAYEQYF
CDR3 DNA: TGTGCCAGCAGTCCGATCCGGGGCAGAGCCTACGAGCAGTACTTC

V gene: TRBV28
J gene: TRBJ1-6
D gene: -
clone size: -
CDR3 protein: CASSPSPVPLHF
CDR3 DNA: TGTGCCAGCAGTCCTAGCCCGGTACCCCTCCACTTT

V gene: TRBV7-8
J gene: TRBJ2-3
D gene: -
clone size: -
CDR3 protein: CASSPARDPSTDTQYF
CDR3 DNA: TGTGCCAGCAGCCCAGCTCGCGACCCTAGCACAGATACGCAGTATTTT

V gene: TRBV5-1
J gene: TRBJ1-2
D gene: TRBD1
clone size: -
CDR3 protein: CASSLGTGEGYTF
CDR3 DNA: TGCGCCAGCAGCTTGGGGACAGGGGAAGGCTACACCTTC

V gene: TRBV7-2
J gene: TRBJ1-1
D gene: -
clone size: -
CDR3 protein: CASYRNMNTEAFF
CDR3 DNA: TGTGCCAGCTATAGAAATATGAACACTGAAGCTTTCTTT

V gene: TRBV7-8
J gene: TRBJ2-3
D gene: TRBD1
clone size: -
CDR3 protein: CASSLVGGTGPTPGDTQYF
CDR3 DNA: TGTGCCAGCAGCTTAGTTGGGGGGACAGGGCCCACTCCCGGGGATACGCAGTATTTT